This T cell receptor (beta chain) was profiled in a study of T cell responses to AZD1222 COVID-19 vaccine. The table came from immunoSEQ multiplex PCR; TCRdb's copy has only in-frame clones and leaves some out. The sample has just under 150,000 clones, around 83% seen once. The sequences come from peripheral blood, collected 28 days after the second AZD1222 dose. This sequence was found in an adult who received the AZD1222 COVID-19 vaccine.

The CDR3 nucleotides are TGTGCCAGCAGCTCCCGGGACAGGGATATCATGGGCTTAGATGAAGCTTTCTTT. Amino acids: CASSSRDRDIMGLDEAFF. This sequence joins TRBV5-6 and TRBJ1-1, with 9 positions matching TRBD1. The germline V gene encodes CDR1 SGHDT and CDR2 YYEEEE. The CDR3 length is 18 residues. Trimming removed 3 bases from V and 7 bases from J; junction bases left unmatched: 19.